This T cell receptor (beta chain) was identified during a study of blood T cell repertoires in COVID-19. Produced via immunoSEQ multiplex PCR; TCRdb's table is partial and in-frame only. The sample lists 95,000 to 110,000 clones, about three quarters occurring once. The CDR3 is 17 residues long. The ends were cut back, 3 bases at V and 0 bases at J, with 17 bases in the middle. Germline-derived CDR1 and CDR2 are SGHDT and YYEEEE. The TCR originated in a man aged 65 to 85 with acute or convalescent COVID-19. Material: peripheral blood. The chain recombines TRBV5-6 with TRBJ2-3; D might be TRBD2 (5 bases). The CDR3 region has the DNA TGTGCCAGCAGCTCCCCCGTAGGAGGCGGGAGCACAGATACGCAGTATTTT. This translates into CASSSPVGGGSTDTQYF.